The following is a TCR beta chain sequence with its context. What it recognizes is unknown. Samples had at least 7 million PBMCs isolated from them. These data belong to a study of blood T cells in healthy people across ages. The germline V gene encodes CDR1 MNHEY and CDR2 SMNVEV (reference sequence). The CDR3 contains 15 residues. J gave up 8 bases and V 4 bases, and 7 bases lay outside the gene matches. The study, taken as a whole, reports: PBMCs that were unsorted prevented a conclusive naive versus antigen-experienced comparison.

The second PCR ran about 6 to 12 cycles with a sample-barcoded 5' primer and J-beta primers. A single record per CDR3 protein comes from TCRdb applying MiXCR to the 5' RACE reads. There are approximately 1.5 million distinct CDR3 sequences in the sample; 35% to 45% occur only once, and roughly 3.7% lies in the top ten. This clonotype was obtained from a woman between 18 and 30 years old in good health. The rearrangement joins TRBV27 to TRBJ2-1; 11 bases map to TRBD1. The sample consisted of blood. The DNA of the CDR3 is TGTGCCAGCAGTTACGGACAGGGGGCGAGAGATGAGCAGTTCTTC. Amino acid sequence: CASSYGQGARDEQFF.